The clone carrying this T cell receptor (beta chain) was seen once. Its antigen is not identified. This record belongs to a study of Graves' ophthalmopathy and Graves' hyperthyroidism. Study-wide results and limits: Also, most clonotypes expanded in the thyroid above 0.001 frequency appeared in blood.

Germline loops: CDR1 MGHDK, CDR2 SYGVNS. V was clipped by 8 bases and J by 1 base; unmatched bases: 11. This CDR3 has 16 residues. RNA transcripts yielded amplified TCR beta CDR3 regions. The workflow started with a first-round RT-PCR run with HTBI primers and then moved on to a second-round multiplex PCR. TCRdb reprocessed the multiplex PCR reads with MiXCR, giving one entry per CDR3 protein. The sample contains around 1.1 million distinct CDR3 sequences, about 40% of which appear only once. Among the exclusions were patients with other autoimmune diseases, uncontrolled infections, pregnancy or lactation.

Sequencing was done on a sample of peripheral blood or thyroid tissue (not recorded which). The source is an adult man with Graves' hyperthyroidism. The J gene is TRBJ2-5, the V gene TRBV25-1; TRBD2 aligns across 9 bases. CDR3: CASVAQAGGRQETQYF. The CDR3 bases are TGTGCCAGCGTAGCTCAAGCGGGGGGCCGCCAAGAGACCCAGTACTTC.